Sequencing of this T cell receptor beta chain was carried out in a study of T-cell reconstitution after alpha-beta-depleted transplantation in children. In germline, CDR1 is DFQATT, CDR2 SNEGSKA (reference sequence). This CDR3 contains 13 residues. Between the trimmed V and J ends, which lost 5 bases and 2 bases, there was a span of 12 bases. This clonotype showed up just a few times. Construction of the TCRbeta library involved unique molecular identifiers. TCRdb analysed the PCR reads with MiXCR anew, one entry per CDR3 protein. The sample records about 690,000 distinct CDR3 sequences, approximately 16% being singletons.

This TCR came from a human donor who donated a stem cell graft to a child with acute myeloid leukemia. The genes are TRBV20-1 and TRBJ1-1; D may be TRBD1 (5 bases). Sequenced material: PBMCs from the stem cell graft donor, taken from the stem cell graft. The CDR3: CSAEMTDNTEAFF. Written as DNA, the CDR3 is TGCAGTGCTGAGATGACAGATAACACTGAAGCTTTCTTT.